This TCR beta chain is from a study of blood T cell repertoires in COVID-19. Study-level information: COVID-19 samples, acute and convalescent, were from the United States, Italy and Spain. The analysed material was cDNA or gDNA that came from T cells, B-cell-depleted T cells, or PBMCs.

In the study's own analysis: Estimated nucleated cell counts came from reference gene primer amplification. Clones were sequenced by immunoSEQ multiplex PCR, and TCRdb holds only the in-frame ones, with some missing. V and J calls and clone size are copied from that table; D and trimming were computed from the DNA. This table has some 250,000 clones, around 88% appearing once. Per germline, CDR1 LNHDA and CDR2 SQIVND (reference sequence). CDR3 size: 17 residues. After removal of 1 base from V and 8 bases from J, the junction contained 13 bases not matched to a gene. This chain connects TRBV19 to TRBJ2-3; 9 bases match TRBD2. This TCR was recovered from a woman aged 25 to 39 who had recovered from COVID-19. The sequencing sample was made of peripheral blood. This chain's CDR3 is CASSIVGGGAQEVTQYF. The CDR3 DNA is TGTGCCAGTAGTATAGTTGGCGGGGGGGCCCAAGAAGTTACGCAGTATTTT.